A selection of T cell receptor beta chains follows, all from one sample in a study of siplizumab effects on memory and regulatory T cells. TCRdb's copy holds only in-frame clones and misses some; the assay was immunoSEQ multiplex PCR. Of 85,000 to 130,000 clones listed, roughly 94% are singletons. Sequencing input: Tregs sorted from blood. All receptors derive from a human donor in good health. Each CDR3 is given with its conserved first and last residue. A D gene is named only where the DNA matches it firmly. Clone size is given for some rows only: seen once, a few or many times, or a class if the clone is expanded.

D gene	clone size	V gene	J gene	CDR3 protein	CDR3 DNA
.	.	TRBV19	TRBJ2-5	CASSIPGAGTQYF	TGTGCCAGTAGTATACCAGGGGCTGGGACCCAGTACTTC
.	.	TRBV4-1	TRBJ1-3	CASSSRSRLSGNTIYF	TGCGCCAGCAGCTCCCGCTCCCGTTTGTCTGGAAACACCATATATTTT
.	.	TRBV4-1	TRBJ1-5	CASSQLANQPQHF	TGCGCCAGCAGCCAATTAGCGAATCAGCCCCAGCATTTT
.	.	TRBV5-1	TRBJ2-7	CASSGTAYEQYF	TGCGCCAGCTCAGGGACTGCCTACGAGCAGTACTTC
.	.	TRBV6-5	TRBJ1-2	CASSRGRSYGYTF	TGTGCCAGCAGTAGGGGCCGGAGCTATGGCTACACCTTC
.	once	TRBV5-4	TRBJ2-4	CASSLAGLAKNIQYF	TGTGCCAGCAGCTTGGCCGGGCTAGCCAAAAACATTCAGTACTTC
.	.	TRBV27	TRBJ1-3	CASSLMARGVWGNTIYF	TGTGCCAGCAGTTTAATGGCTAGGGGCGTGTGGGGAAACACCATATATTTT
TRBD1	.	TRBV7-9	TRBJ1-5	CASSLGDRVQPQHF	TGTGCCAGCAGCTTAGGGGACAGGGTTCAGCCCCAGCATTTT
.	.	TRBV13	TRBJ1-1	CASIPGPRSPFFNTEAFF	TGTGCCAGCATCCCTGGGCCCCGGTCCCCCTTTTTTAACACTGAAGCTTTCTTT
.	.	TRBV9	TRBJ1-3	CASSERQALGNTIYF	TGTGCCAGCAGCGAGAGACAGGCGCTCGGAAACACCATATATTTT
TRBD1	.	TRBV6-1	TRBJ2-7	CASRPGQGLYEQYF	TGTGCCAGCAGGCCGGGACAGGGGCTTTACGAGCAGTACTTC
TRBD2	.	TRBV5-8	TRBJ2-3	CASSLREGVFTDTQYF	TGTGCCAGCAGCTTGAGGGAGGGCGTGTTCACAGATACGCAGTATTTT
.	.	TRBV7-9	TRBJ1-2	CASSFPLQGSPYGYTF	TGTGCCAGCAGCTTTCCCCTACAGGGATCGCCTTATGGCTACACCTTC
.	.	TRBV18	TRBJ2-5	CASSKERAETQYF	TGTGCCAGCTCAAAGGAGCGGGCGGAGACCCAGTACTTC
.	.	TRBV19	TRBJ2-1	CASSPGLAGNEQFF	TGTGCCAGTAGCCCGGGCCTCGCCGGGAATGAGCAGTTCTTC
.	.	TRBV25-1	TRBJ1-5	CASSESGLGQPQHF	TGTGCCAGCAGTGAATCAGGATTGGGTCAGCCCCAGCATTTT
.	.	TRBV10-2	TRBJ2-2	CASRLAAGELFF	TGCGCCAGCCGTCTAGCCGCCGGGGAGCTGTTTTTT
.	.	TRBV15	TRBJ1-3	CATSRVTSGNTIYF	TGTGCCACCAGCAGAGTTACCTCTGGAAACACCATATATTTT
TRBD1	.	TRBV29-1	TRBJ1-1	CSGNRGRGTEAFF	TGCAGCGGTAACAGGGGACGCGGTACTGAAGCTTTCTTT
.	.	TRBV7-9	TRBJ1-1	CASSPPGVMNTEAFF	TGTGCCAGCAGCCCTCCGGGGGTCATGAACACTGAAGCTTTCTTT
.	.	TRBV19	TRBJ1-1	CASMVRGSEAFF	TGTGCCAGTATGGTGAGAGGCAGTGAAGCTTTCTTT
.	.	TRBV20-1	TRBJ1-2	CSPAGYEGYTF	TGCAGCCCAGCAGGCTATGAAGGCTACACCTTC
TRBD2	.	TRBV28	TRBJ2-5	CASRLAGEETQYF	TGTGCCAGCCGACTAGCGGGAGAAGAGACCCAGTACTTC
.	.	TRBV7-2	TRBJ2-1	CASSLRPGRFDEQFF	TGTGCCAGCAGCTTACGTCCGGGCCGCTTCGATGAGCAGTTCTTC
.	.	TRBV19	TRBJ1-2	CASTPWGRTGNYGYTF	TGTGCCAGTACCCCGTGGGGCCGCACCGGGAACTATGGCTACACCTTC
.	.	TRBV7-9	TRBJ2-1	CASSSTNRTLYNEQFF	TGTGCCAGCAGCTCGACTAACAGAACCCTTTACAATGAGCAGTTCTTC
.	.	TRBV10-2	TRBJ1-1	CASSGWQGRNTEAFF	TGCGCCAGCAGTGGATGGCAGGGAAGGAACACTGAAGCTTTCTTT
.	.	TRBV25-1	TRBJ1-1	CASSESPGEAFF	TGTGCCAGCAGTGAAAGTCCCGGAGAGGCTTTCTTT
.	.	TRBV30	TRBJ2-1	CAWSSLRSHEQFF	TGTGCCTGGAGTTCCCTAAGAAGCCATGAGCAGTTCTTC
.	.	TRBV27	TRBJ1-6	CASSPQGYFSSYNSPLHF	TGTGCCAGCAGTCCTCAGGGTTACTTCAGCTCCTATAATTCACCCCTCCACTTT
TRBD2	once	TRBV6-1	TRBJ2-1	CASSGDYTYNEQFF	TGTGCCAGCAGTGGGGACTATACCTACAATGAGCAGTTCTTC
TRBD1	.	TRBV29-1	TRBJ2-7	CSAATGTGAYEQYF	TGCAGCGCAGCTACCGGGACAGGGGCATACGAGCAGTACTTC
.	.	TRBV20-1	TRBJ2-7	CSASVEQYF	TGCAGTGCTAGCGTCGAGCAGTACTTC
.	.	TRBV7-9	TRBJ2-2	CASSSWGELFF	TGTGCCAGCAGCTCTTGGGGGGAGCTGTTTTTT
.	medium-sized	TRBV18	TRBJ1-2	CASSQTGSWVGYTF	TGTGCCAGCTCACAAACCGGGAGTTGGGTTGGCTACACCTTC
.	.	TRBV7-3	TRBJ2-1	CASSLGWGGGYNEQFF	TGTGCCAGCAGCTTAGGCTGGGGTGGGGGTTACAATGAGCAGTTCTTC
.	.	TRBV14	TRBJ2-5	CASSLPSLGVGTQYF	TGTGCCAGCAGCCTACCATCTTTAGGCGTGGGGACCCAGTACTTC
TRBD2	.	TRBV27	TRBJ2-1	CASSAPSGSRAYNEQFF	TGTGCCAGCAGTGCGCCTAGCGGGAGTAGGGCCTACAATGAGCAGTTCTTC
TRBD2	.	TRBV7-9	TRBJ2-7	CASSLDLVPSGSYEQYF	TGTGCCAGCAGCTTAGACCTGGTGCCTAGCGGATCCTACGAGCAGTACTTC